This record covers a single T cell receptor (beta chain). The antigen remains unidentified. The data derive from a study of T cells after yellow fever vaccination. Across the study: Preparing low-cell-number fractions relied on SMART-Seq v4 Ultra Low Input.

With 4 bases removed from V and 5 bases from J, the gap between germline ends came to 6 bases. Germline V gene sequence: CDR1 SGHRS, CDR2 YFSETQ. The CDR3 runs 11 residues. 5'RACE template switching added a universal primer site and UMIs to TCR cDNA. Via MiXCR, TCRdb re-called the 5' RACE reads, giving one row per CDR3 protein. The sample gives 200,000 to 250,000 distinct CDR3 sequences, 6.9% of which show up once; approximately 0.85% is in the top ten. The study, taken as a whole, reports: Although the secondary response was weaker, it peaked faster, at day 5 versus 15.

The TCR comes from a man aged 25-40 years who received the YFV17D yellow fever vaccine. The rearrangement links TRBV5-1 to TRBJ1-1; no clear D. Here the sequenced sample was CD4+ T cells sorted from PBMCs, taken 15 days after the yellow fever booster vaccination. In DNA, the CDR3 is TGCGCCAGCAGCAGAGGTACTGAAGCTTTCTTT. Encoded protein: CASSRGTEAFF.